A single sample gave rise to the 22 T cell receptor beta chains below, sequenced in a study of CD8 T cells in Susac syndrome. Random hexamers were used to reverse transcribe about 0.45 to 1 ug of RNA. In TCRdb, the immunoSEQ multiplex PCR reads were re-called with MiXCR into one record per CDR3 protein. This table holds 100,000 to 150,000 distinct CDR3 sequences, approximately 95% found once. What was sequenced was CD8+ T cells from PBMCs. The source of these receptors is a human donor with multiple sclerosis.

The chain combines TRBV7-9 with TRBJ1-2, with 7 bases matching TRBD1. Germline V CDR1 and CDR2: SEHNR, FQNEAQ (reference sequence). CDR3 length: 15 amino acids. The V and J ends lost 1 base and 2 bases, in that order; junction bases with no gene match: 4. DNA of the CDR3: TGTGCCAGCAGCTTAGGGGGACAGAGGAACTATGGCTACACCTTC. It encodes CASSLGGQRNYGYTF.

The chain has TRBV9 and TRBJ2-2; TRBD2 might be the D (6 bases). This CDR3 is 13 amino acids long. Trimming cost V 0 bases and J 6 bases, with 6 bases left between them. Looked up from germline, CDR1 is SGDLS and CDR2 is YYNGEE. The CDR3 nucleotides are TGTGCCAGCAGCGTAGGGGGGGCCGGGGAGCTGTTTTTT. This encodes CASSVGGAGELFF.

The chain carries TRBV9 and TRBJ2-3; D possibly uses TRBD1 or TRBD2 (6 bases each). CDR1 is SGDLS and CDR2 is YYNGEE in the germline V gene. The CDR3 contains 14 residues. V dropped 7 bases and J dropped 2 bases, with 14 bases sitting between them. CDR3 sequence (DNA): TGTGCCAGCGCATTAGGGGGGATCACAGATACGCAGTATTTT. Protein product: CASALGGITDTQYF.

This chain links TRBV4-1 with TRBJ2-2, with TRBD1 as a possible D gene (7 bases). V shed 4 bases and J shed 6 bases, with 15 bases lying between them. The CDR3 is 15 amino acids. Germline-derived CDR1 and CDR2 are MGHRA and YSYEKL. The DNA for the CDR3 is TGCGCCAGCAGCCCGCACAGGGGCGGGGCCGGGGAGCTGTTTTTT. Its protein is CASSPHRGGAGELFF.

The gene calls are TRBV30 and TRBJ1-1, with TRBD1 matching 9 bases. There are 12 residues in the CDR3. With 5 bases clipped from V and 6 bases from J, the junction kept 4 bases outside the gene matches. Germline CDR1 and CDR2: GTSNPN and SVGIG (reference sequence). For the CDR3, the DNA is TGTGCCTGGGAACAGGGGGCTGCTGAAGCTTTCTTT. It specifies CAWEQGAAEAFF.

The rearrangement uses TRBV6-1 and TRBJ2-6; D gene unclear. CDR3 length: 14 residues. V lost 3 bases, J lost 2 bases, and 5 bases lay in between. CDR1 MNHNS and CDR2 SASEGT come from the germline V gene. CDR3 DNA sequence: TGTGCCAGCAGTGAGGAACCTGGGGCCAACGTCCTGACTTTC. It codes for CASSEEPGANVLTF.

The J gene is TRBJ1-5, the V gene TRBV12-3 or TRBV12-4, with D possibly TRBD1 on 6 matching bases. This CDR3 comprises 15 residues. V lost 5 bases to trimming and J lost 4 bases, with 15 bases between them. In DNA, the CDR3 is TGTGCCAGCAGTAATTCAGGGGATGGTAATCAGCCCCAGCATTTT. Protein product: CASSNSGDGNQPQHF.

The chain couples TRBV9 to TRBJ2-1, with TRBD2 identical over 12 bases. Germline-derived CDR1 and CDR2 are SGDLS and YYNGEE. Germline trimming cut 6 bases from V and 0 bases from J; bases unmatched to any gene: 4. The CDR3 spans 16 residues. CDR3 coding DNA: TGTGCCAGCAACGGACTAGCGGGGAGCTCCTACAATGAGCAGTTCTTC. Its translation is CASNGLAGSSYNEQFF.

This chain links TRBV7-9 with TRBJ1-2; D gene unclear. V lost 4 bases to trimming and J lost 7 bases, with 10 bases between them. There are 12 residues in the CDR3. Per the germline V gene, CDR1 is SEHNR and CDR2 is FQNEAQ (reference sequence). CDR3 in amino acids: CASSSDLGGYTF. The CDR3 DNA sequence: TGTGCCAGCAGCTCAGACTTGGGTGGCTACACCTTC.

The CDR3 DNA is TGTGCCAGCAGCCAACTGGGTAGTTACGAGCAGTACGTC. Residues: CASSQLGSYEQYV. The chain links TRBV14 to TRBJ2-7, with D uncertain. Trimming left V 2 bases short and J 4 bases short, with 9 bases between. CDR1 is SGHDN, CDR2 FVKESK, per germline. The CDR3 extends over 13 amino acids.

The V and J genes are TRBV2 and TRBJ2-5, with 11 bases lining up with TRBD2. CDR3 size: 16 residues. Germline loops: CDR1 SNHLY, CDR2 FYNNEI. V lost 1 base to trimming and J lost 3 bases; unmatched junction nucleotides: 4. The CDR3 bases are TGTGCCAGCAGTGAAGAAATAGCGGGGGGGAAAGAGACCCAGTACTTC. This gives the protein CASSEEIAGGKETQYF.

V is TRBV6-5 and J is TRBJ1-1, with D possibly TRBD1 on 5 matching bases. This CDR3 spans 15 amino acids. Trimming took 6 bases from V and 5 from J, leaving 19 bases between them. Germline V gene data show CDR1 as MNHEY and CDR2 as SVGAGI. CDR3 in DNA: TGTGCCAGCAGACACCAGCAGTCCTGGGGGACTGAAGCTTTCTTT. This sequence encodes CASRHQQSWGTEAFF.

The chain uses TRBV5-4 and TRBJ2-5; perhaps TRBD2 as D (5 bases). V was trimmed by 1 base and J by 5 bases, leaving 9 bases between them. Germline CDR1 SGHNT, CDR2 YYREEE (reference sequence). The CDR3 loop spans 13 amino acids. Written as DNA, the CDR3 is TGTGCCAGCAGCTTGAAACGCGGGGAGACCCAGTACTTC. It specifies CASSLKRGETQYF. Based on the CDR3 plus reference TRBV5-4 and TRBJ2-5, the full variable domain is ETGVTQSPTHLIKTRGQQVTLRCSSQSGHNTVSWYQQALGQGPQFIFQYYREEENGRGNFPPRFSGLQFPNYSSELNVNALELDDSALYLCASSLKRGETQYFGPGTRLLVL.

The chain carries TRBV29-1 and TRBJ2-1; D remains ambiguous. This CDR3 contains 13 residues. V shed 2 bases and J shed 0 bases, with 5 bases lying between them. Germline V gene data show CDR1 as SQVTM and CDR2 as ANQGSEA. The CDR3 nucleotides are TGCAGCGTTGAATTTGGCTCCTACAATGAGCAGTTCTTC. Its protein is CSVEFGSYNEQFF.

Turning to this clonotype: The junction departs from germline at one end; a sequencing error may be responsible. The chain employs TRBV13 and TRBJ1-1; 7 nucleotides agree with TRBD1. CDR3 size: 12 residues. The V gene's germline CDR1 is PRHDT and CDR2 FYEKMQ (reference sequence). CDR3 protein: CASSVGDSEAFF. The CDR3 DNA follows: TGTGCCAGCAGCGTAGGGGACAGTGAAGCTTTCTTT.

The V and J genes are TRBV19 and TRBJ1-5, with D tentatively TRBD1 (5 bases). Germline V gene data show CDR1 as LNHDA and CDR2 as SQIVND (reference sequence). The CDR3 contains 16 residues. Trimming removed 4 bases at V and 6 bases at J, with 19 bases between. The CDR3 DNA reads as TGTGCCAGTAGTAAAAGAGGAGGGAGGGACGGTCAGCCCCAGCATTTT. It specifies CASSKRGGRDGQPQHF.

J is TRBJ2-1 and V is TRBV4-1; the match to TRBD2 covers 10 bases. V shed 1 base and J 3 bases; nucleotides not matched to a gene: 9. The length of the CDR3 is 18 residues. Germline assignment: CDR1 MGHRA and CDR2 YSYEKL. In DNA form, the CDR3 reads TGCGCCAGCAGCCAAGGGACTAGCGGCCCAGTGGTCTACAATGAGCAGTTCTTC. Residues: CASSQGTSGPVVYNEQFF.

This clonotype appeared once. The chain has TRBV9 and TRBJ2-2; D may match TRBD1 or TRBD2 (6 bases each). CDR1 is SGDLS, CDR2 YYNGEE, per germline. The CDR3 spans 14 residues. V shed 0 bases and J shed 10 bases, with 13 bases lying between them. CDR3 nucleotide sequence: TGTGCCAGCAGCGTAGACGGGGGCCGGGCGGAGCTGTTTTTT. Protein: CASSVDGGRAELFF.

About this clonotype itself: At one end the junction does not follow the germline gene, possibly because of a read error. The gene calls are TRBV13 and TRBJ2-2; 9 positions match TRBD1. The length of the CDR3 is 15 residues. CDR1 PRHDT and CDR2 FYEKMQ come from the germline V gene (reference sequence). The CDR3 DNA reads as TGTGCCAGCAGCCCCGACAGGGGGGGGACCGGGGATCTGTTTTTT. As protein: CASSPDRGGTGDLFF.

The chain links TRBV19 to TRBJ1-2; 7 bases map to TRBD1. CDR1 LNHDA and CDR2 SQIVND come from the germline V gene (reference sequence). The CDR3 runs 17 residues. The trim removed 7 bases at V and 0 bases at J, leaving 14 bases unmatched. CDR3 bases: TGTGCCAGTACCGATAGTGGGGGGACAGCAGCTAACTATGGCTACACCTTC. Amino acid sequence: CASTDSGGTAANYGYTF.

The rearrangement uses TRBV5-1 and TRBJ1-2; D is ambiguous. CDR3 length: 13 residues. The germline V gene has CDR1 SGHRS and CDR2 YFSETQ. V dropped 4 bases and J dropped 6 bases, with 13 bases sitting between them. CDR3 region: CASSPWTADGYTF. In DNA, the CDR3 is TGCGCCAGCAGCCCCTGGACCGCGGATGGCTACACCTTC.

The CDR3 nucleotides read TGTGCCAGCAGCTTAGGAGTTAGACAGGGCTACGAGCAGTACGTC. Its translation: CASSLGVRQGYEQYV. This sequence joins TRBV13 and TRBJ2-7; 7 nucleotides match TRBD1. The CDR3 spans 15 residues. Germline values: CDR1 PRHDT, CDR2 FYEKMQ (reference sequence). J was trimmed by 3 bases and V by 0 bases; bases with no gene match: 5.